The source of this T cell receptor (beta chain) is a study of blood T cell repertoires in COVID-19 (dated by TCRdb to about 2020). Study-wide context: Samples covering the acute and convalescent phases of COVID-19 were provided by collaborators in the United States, Italy and Spain. The prospective study material was composed of cDNA or gDNA derived from T cells, B-cell-depleted T cells, or PBMCs. Deeply sampled blood TCRbeta repertoires from subjects exposed to, actively infected with, or recovered from COVID-19 were included in the dataset. The repertoires were released in a freely available public database intended as a resource for research on the immune response to SARS-CoV-2. Samples were obtained from the ongoing ImmuneRACE study (first 160 participants) and from about 1,300 subjects provided by 6 global collaborators. A de-identified subject ID, COVID-19 status, age in years and sex were almost always included in the sample metadata. HLA class I and class II types, where available, came from metadata supplied by the sample provider rather than from assay-based typing. General study outcomes and caveats: Clinical and demographic metadata were provided uncurated, with the amount varying by source and participant.

One collaborating source in Seattle enrolled patients during active infection and followed them longitudinally through the course of disease. Whole blood was collected in K2EDTA tubes by collaborating institutions according to the institutions' own protocols. Collaborator samples were shipped for TCRbeta analysis as frozen whole blood, isolated PBMCs, or DNA extracted from either sample type. The CDR3 numbers 16 residues from cysteine through phenylalanine. The entry retains the CDR3 DNA only, 48 bases that are in frame from base 1. The germline V gene encodes CDR1 GTSNPN and CDR2 SVGIG (reference sequence). The germline V end is reduced by 0 bases and the J end by 2 bases; junction bases left unmatched: 3. TCRbeta CDR3 regions were amplified from genomic DNA using the immunoSEQ Assay, a bias-controlled multiplex PCR. The paper's data handling went like this. Within the assay, amplification of reference gene primers was used to estimate how many nucleated cells each sample contained. To quantify the absolute abundance of each unique TCRbeta CDR3 rearrangement, sequence reads were collapsed and filtered. For each sample, productive Simpson clonality was calculated as the square root of Simpson's diversity index over productive rearrangements. The table was pulled from immuneACCESS by TCRdb, which kept in-frame rearrangements only. Such tables lose some clones; where checked, under half of the loss comes from unresolved V genes, and the rest has no known cause. Clonal size and the V and J genes are those of that table, whereas D and trimming came from the DNA. The sample includes roughly 18,000 clones, with 65% to 80% observed a single time. The ten largest clones represent around a sixth of the sample.

To note about this clone: Its antigen target is currently unknown. There are no base qualities to consult, and no much larger clone falls within one base.

The source material was peripheral blood. The receptor was derived from a man in his 70s with COVID-19, enrolled during active disease. The sequence joins TRBV30 to TRBJ1-6; 8 bases in between match TRBD1. The CDR3 is CAWSVQGGAYNSPLHF. The DNA reads as follows: TGTGCCTGGAGTGTACAGGGGGGAGCCTATAATTCACCCCTCCACTTT.